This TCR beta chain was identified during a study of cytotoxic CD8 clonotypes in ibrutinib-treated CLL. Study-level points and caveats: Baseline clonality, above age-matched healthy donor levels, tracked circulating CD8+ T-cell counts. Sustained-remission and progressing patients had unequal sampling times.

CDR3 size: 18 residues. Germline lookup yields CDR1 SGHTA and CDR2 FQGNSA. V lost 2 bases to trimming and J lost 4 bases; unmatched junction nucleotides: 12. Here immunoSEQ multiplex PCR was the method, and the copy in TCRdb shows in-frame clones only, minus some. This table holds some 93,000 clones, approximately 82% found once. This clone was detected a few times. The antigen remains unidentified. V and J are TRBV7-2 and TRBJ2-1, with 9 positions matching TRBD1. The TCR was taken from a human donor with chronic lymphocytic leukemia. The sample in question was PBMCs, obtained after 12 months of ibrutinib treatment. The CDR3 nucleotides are TGTGCCAGCAGCTTATTTCGAGCGGGACAGGGTTTTTACAATGAGCAGTTCTTC. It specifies CASSLFRAGQGFYNEQFF.